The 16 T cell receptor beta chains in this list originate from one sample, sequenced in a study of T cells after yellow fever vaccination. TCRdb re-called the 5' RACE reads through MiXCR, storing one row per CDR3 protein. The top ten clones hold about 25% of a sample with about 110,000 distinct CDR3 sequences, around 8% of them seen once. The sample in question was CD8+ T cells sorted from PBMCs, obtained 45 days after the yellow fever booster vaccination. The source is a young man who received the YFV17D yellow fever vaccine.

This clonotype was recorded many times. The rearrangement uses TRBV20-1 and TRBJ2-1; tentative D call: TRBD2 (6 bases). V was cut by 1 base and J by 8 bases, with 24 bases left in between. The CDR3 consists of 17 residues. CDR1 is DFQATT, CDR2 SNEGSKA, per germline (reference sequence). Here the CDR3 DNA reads TGCAGTGCTAGAGTCCCCCTCCGGGACTCAGGTAGGGATGAGCAGTTCTTC. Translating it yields CSARVPLRDSGRDEQFF.

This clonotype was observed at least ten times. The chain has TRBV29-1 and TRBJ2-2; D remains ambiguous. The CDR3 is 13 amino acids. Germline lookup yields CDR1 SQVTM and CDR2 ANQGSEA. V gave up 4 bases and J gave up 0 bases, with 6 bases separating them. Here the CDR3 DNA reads TGCAGCGTTGCTTGGTCGAACACCGGGGAGCTGTTTTTT. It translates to CSVAWSNTGELFF.

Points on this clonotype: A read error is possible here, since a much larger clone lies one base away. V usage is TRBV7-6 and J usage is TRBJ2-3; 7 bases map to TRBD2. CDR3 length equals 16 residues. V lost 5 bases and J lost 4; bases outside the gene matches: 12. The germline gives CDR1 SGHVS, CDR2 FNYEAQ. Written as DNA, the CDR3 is TGTGCCAGCAGCCAAACTAGCGCGAGAGGCCCAGATACGCAGTATTTT. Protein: CASSQTSARGPDTQYF.

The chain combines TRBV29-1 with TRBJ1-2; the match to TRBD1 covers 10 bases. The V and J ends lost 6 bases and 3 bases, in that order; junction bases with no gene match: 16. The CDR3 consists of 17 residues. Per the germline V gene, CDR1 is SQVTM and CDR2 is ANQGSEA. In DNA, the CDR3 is TGCAGCGTCGAAACAACCGGGACAGGGGACATGGACTATGGCTACACCTTC. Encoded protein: CSVETTGTGDMDYGYTF.

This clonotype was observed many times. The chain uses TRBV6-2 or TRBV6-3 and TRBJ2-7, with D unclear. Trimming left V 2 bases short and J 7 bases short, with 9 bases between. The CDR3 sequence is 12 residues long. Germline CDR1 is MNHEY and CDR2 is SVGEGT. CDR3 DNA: TGTGCCAGCAGTTACCCCCCACAGGAGCAGTACTTC. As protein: CASSYPPQEQYF.

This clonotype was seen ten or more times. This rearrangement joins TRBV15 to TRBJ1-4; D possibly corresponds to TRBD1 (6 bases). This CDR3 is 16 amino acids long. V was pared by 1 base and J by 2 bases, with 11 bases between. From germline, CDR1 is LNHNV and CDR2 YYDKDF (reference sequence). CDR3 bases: TGTGCCACCAGCAGAGCCAGGGGCGGTACTAATGAAAAACTGTTTTTT. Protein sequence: CATSRARGGTNEKLFF.

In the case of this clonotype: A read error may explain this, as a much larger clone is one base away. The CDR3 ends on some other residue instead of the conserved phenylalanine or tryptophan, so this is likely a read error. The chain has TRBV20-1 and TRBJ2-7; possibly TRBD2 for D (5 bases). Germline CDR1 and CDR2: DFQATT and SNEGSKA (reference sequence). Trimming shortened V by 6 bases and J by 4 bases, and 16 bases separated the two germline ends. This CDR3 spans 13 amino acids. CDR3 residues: CSAAVSPLYEQYY. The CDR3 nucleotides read TGCAGTGCAGCGGTGAGTCCGCTATACGAGCAGTACTAC.

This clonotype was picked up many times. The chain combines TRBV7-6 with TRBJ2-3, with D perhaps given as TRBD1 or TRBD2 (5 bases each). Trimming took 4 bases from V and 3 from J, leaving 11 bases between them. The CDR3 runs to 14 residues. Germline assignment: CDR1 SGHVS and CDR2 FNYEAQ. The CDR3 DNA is TGTGCCAGCAGCTCCATCGGGGCTACAGATACGCAGTATTTT. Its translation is CASSSIGATDTQYF.

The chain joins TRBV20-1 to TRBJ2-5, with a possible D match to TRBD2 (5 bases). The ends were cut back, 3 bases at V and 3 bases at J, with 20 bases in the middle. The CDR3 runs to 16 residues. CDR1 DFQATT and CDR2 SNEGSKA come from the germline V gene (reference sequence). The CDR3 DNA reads TGCAGTGCTAGTGACGAGACCGGGATAAAAGAAGAGACCCAGTACTTC. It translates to CSASDETGIKEETQYF.

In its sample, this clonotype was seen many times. In DNA, the CDR3 is TGCAGCGTCTTCGGGACAGAGAAACTCAATGAGCAGTTCTTC. Protein: CSVFGTEKLNEQFF. The rearrangement links TRBV29-1 to TRBJ2-1, with TRBD1 matching over 7 bases. The CDR3 is 14 amino acids. CDR1 SQVTM and CDR2 ANQGSEA come from the germline V gene. The V segment lost 6 bases and the J segment 6 bases; nucleotides outside the gene matches: 11.

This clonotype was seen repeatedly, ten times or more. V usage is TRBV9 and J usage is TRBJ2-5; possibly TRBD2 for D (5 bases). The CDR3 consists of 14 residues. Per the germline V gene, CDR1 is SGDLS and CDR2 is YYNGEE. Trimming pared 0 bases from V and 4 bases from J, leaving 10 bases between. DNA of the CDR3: TGTGCCAGCAGCGTAGCTTCCGGACTAGAGACCCAGTACTTC. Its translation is CASSVASGLETQYF.

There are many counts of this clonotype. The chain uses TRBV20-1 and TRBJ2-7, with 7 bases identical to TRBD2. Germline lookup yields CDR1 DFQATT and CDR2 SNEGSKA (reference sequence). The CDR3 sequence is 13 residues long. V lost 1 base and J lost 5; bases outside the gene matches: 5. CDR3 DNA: TGCAGTGCTAGAGGCCAGACTAGCCACGAGCAGTACTTC. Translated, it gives CSARGQTSHEQYF.

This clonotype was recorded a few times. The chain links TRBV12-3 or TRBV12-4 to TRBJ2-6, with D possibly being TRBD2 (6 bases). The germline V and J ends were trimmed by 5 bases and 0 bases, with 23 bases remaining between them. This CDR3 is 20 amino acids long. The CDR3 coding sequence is TGTGCCAGCAGTGACCCAATTACCGGAGGGGCCGACTCTGGGGCCAACGTCCTGACTTTC. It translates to CASSDPITGGADSGANVLTF.

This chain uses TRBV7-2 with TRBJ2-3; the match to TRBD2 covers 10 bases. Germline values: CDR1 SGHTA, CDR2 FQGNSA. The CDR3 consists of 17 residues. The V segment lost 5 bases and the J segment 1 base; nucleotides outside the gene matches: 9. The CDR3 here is CASSIGTSETRTDTQYF. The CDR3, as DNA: TGTGCCAGCAGCATAGGGACTAGCGAGACCCGCACAGATACGCAGTATTTT.

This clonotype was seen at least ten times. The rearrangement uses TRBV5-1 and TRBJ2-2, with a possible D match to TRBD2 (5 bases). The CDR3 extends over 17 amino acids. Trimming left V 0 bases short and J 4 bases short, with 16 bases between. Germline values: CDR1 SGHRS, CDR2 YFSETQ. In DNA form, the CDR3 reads TGCGCCAGCAGCTTGGCCGCGCGGGTGGAGATCACCGGGGAGCTGTTTTTT. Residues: CASSLAARVEITGELFF. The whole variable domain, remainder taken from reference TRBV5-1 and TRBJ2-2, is KAGVTQTPRYLIKTRGQQVTLSCSPISGHRSVSWYQQTPGQGLQFLFEYFSETQRNKGNFPGRFSGRQFSNSRSEMNVSTLELGDSALYLCASSLAARVEITGELFFGEGSRLTVL.

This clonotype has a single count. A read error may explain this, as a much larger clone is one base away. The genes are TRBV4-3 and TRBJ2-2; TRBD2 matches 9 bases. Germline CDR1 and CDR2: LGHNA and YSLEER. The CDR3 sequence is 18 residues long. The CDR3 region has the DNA TGCGCCAGCAGCCAAGTGAGGAGGTTAGCGGGAGCCACCGGGAAGCTGTTTTTT. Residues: CASSQVRRLAGATGKLFF.